This record looks at one TCR beta chain sequence and its context. The antigen is not known. The data were taken from a study of cytotoxic CD8 clonotypes in ibrutinib-treated CLL. Study background: Researchers reported ten to twelve relapsed/refractory and about 14 treatment-naive patients, some 18 of them IGHV unmutated. Broader study findings: Sampling schedules were unmatched across sustained-remission and progressing patients.

Germline V gene sequence: CDR1 KGHSH, CDR2 LQKENI. The CDR3 contains 17 residues. The V gene end was trimmed by 1 base and the J gene end by 1 base; junction bases not matched to a gene: 4. TCRdb's table, derived via immunoSEQ multiplex PCR, lists solely in-frame clones and lacks some. The sample carries about 25,000 clones, just under 80% recorded once. The input for sequencing was PBMCs, taken before ibrutinib treatment. This chain joins TRBV18 and TRBJ2-3; 11 bases fit TRBD2. The clonotype comes from a human donor with chronic lymphocytic leukemia. This CDR3 reads CASSPLLLAGGTDTQYF. For the CDR3, the DNA is TGTGCCAGCTCACCACTCCTACTAGCGGGAGGCACAGATACGCAGTATTTT.